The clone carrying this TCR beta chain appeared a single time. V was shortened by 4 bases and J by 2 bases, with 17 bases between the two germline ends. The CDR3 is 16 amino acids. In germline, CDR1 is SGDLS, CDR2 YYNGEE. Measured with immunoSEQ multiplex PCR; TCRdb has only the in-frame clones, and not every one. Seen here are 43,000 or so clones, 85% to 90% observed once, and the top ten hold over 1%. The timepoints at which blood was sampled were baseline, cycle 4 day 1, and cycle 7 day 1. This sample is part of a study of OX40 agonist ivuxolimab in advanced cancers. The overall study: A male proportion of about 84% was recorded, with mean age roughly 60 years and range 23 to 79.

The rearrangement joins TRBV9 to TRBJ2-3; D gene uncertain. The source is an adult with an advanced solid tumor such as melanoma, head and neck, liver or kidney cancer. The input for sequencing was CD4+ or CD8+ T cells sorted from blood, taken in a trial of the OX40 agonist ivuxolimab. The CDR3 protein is CASSRDHGVNTDTQYF. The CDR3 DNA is TGTGCCAGCAGCCGAGATCACGGTGTGAACACAGATACGCAGTATTTT.